What follows is one T cell receptor (beta chain) and its context. Antigen unknown. The data stem from a study of glioma-infiltrating T cells. Overall study findings and caveats: Only very few CDR3 sequences appeared in both tissue and blood. Above-expected tissue-blood divergence occurred in all gliomas, most in low-grade ones.

The iRepertoire nested amplicon-rescue multiplex PCR amplified TCR alpha and beta CDR3s from RNA. TCRdb ran MiXCR on the multiplex PCR reads and lists one entry per CDR3 protein. The data show over 140,000 distinct CDR3 sequences, around 42% seen once. V shed 5 bases and J 3 bases; nucleotides not matched to a gene: 2. Germline loops: CDR1 SGHVS, CDR2 FNYEAQ. The CDR3 is 13 amino acids. The origin of this receptor is a human donor with low-grade glioma or glioblastoma, undergoing nonglioma brain surgery, or in good health (not recorded which). The chain couples TRBV7-6 to TRBJ2-7, with 9 bases matching TRBD2. The sequencing sample was made of glioma tissue, nonneoplastic brain tissue, or PBMCs (not recorded which). CDR3 region: CASSPTSGYEQYF. For the CDR3, the DNA is TGTGCCAGCAGCCCGACTAGCGGCTACGAGCAGTACTTC.